These T cell receptor beta chains were read from a single sample in a study of blood T cell repertoires in COVID-19. Data came from immunoSEQ multiplex PCR; TCRdb stores just in-frame clones and leaves some out. The sample yields about 73,000 clones, less than 85% seen once. Sequenced material: peripheral blood. The source of these receptors is a man aged 55 to 70 with acute or convalescent COVID-19. The CDR3 runs from the conserved cysteine through the conserved F or W. The order of the fields is J gene, D gene, V gene, clone size, CDR3 DNA, CDR3 protein. The D gene is left open where the match is weak. Not all rows give a size; the values are once, few, many and, for expanded clones, a class.

TRBJ2-3 | NA | TRBV7-3 | NA | TGTGCCAGCAGTCCTAGCGCCGATGTAACAGATACGCAGTATTTT | CASSPSADVTDTQYF
TRBJ2-1 | TRBD1 | TRBV7-3 | NA | TGTGCCAGCAGCTTCCGGGACAGTGCCTACAATGAGCAGTTCTTC | CASSFRDSAYNEQFF
TRBJ2-5 | NA | TRBV15 | NA | TGTGCCACCAGCATACCCTACAGGGAGGAGACCCAGTACTTC | CATSIPYREETQYF
TRBJ1-6 | NA | TRBV21-1 | few | TGTGCCAGCAGCCCACGGACAGGGCATAATTCACCCCTCCACTTT | CASSPRTGHNSPLHF
TRBJ1-2 | NA | TRBV6-5 | NA | TGTGCCAGCAGTCCTCAGGGTTGGTATGGCTACACCTTC | CASSPQGWYGYTF
TRBJ2-7 | NA | TRBV9 | NA | TGTGCCAGCAGCGTTGGCCGGGGCGAGCAGTACTTC | CASSVGRGEQYF
TRBJ1-1 | TRBD1 | TRBV7-2 | NA | TGTGCCAGCACCCAGGGGGCAGGGCCAGCAAACACTGAAGCTTTCTTT | CASTQGAGPANTEAFF
TRBJ2-5 | TRBD2 | TRBV28 | NA | TGTGCCAGCAGCCTAAGGGTTGCGGGAGGGCCAGAGACCCAGTACTTC | CASSLRVAGGPETQYF
TRBJ1-4 | NA | TRBV2 | NA | TGTGCCAGCAGTGAACAGTTGGAAAAACTGTTTTTT | CASSEQLEKLFF
TRBJ1-2 | TRBD1 | TRBV24-1 | NA | TGTGCCACCAGTGAGGGTCCCGGGACAGGGAACTATGGCTACACCTTC | CATSEGPGTGNYGYTF
TRBJ2-7 | TRBD2 | TRBV5-1 | few | TGCGCCAGCAGCCGAGCTAGCGGGAGGGCGGACGAGCAGTACTTC | CASSRASGRADEQYF
TRBJ2-7 | TRBD1 | TRBV28 | few | TGTGCCAGCAGCCCTCCGGGACAGGAGACCTACGAGCAGTACTTC | CASSPPGQETYEQYF
TRBJ1-1 | NA | TRBV12-3/TRBV12-4 | once | TGTGCCAGTTACCTACAGGGTATGTCTGAAGCTTTCTTT | CASYLQGMSEAFF
TRBJ1-6 | TRBD1 | TRBV6-5 | NA | TGTGCCAGCAGTCGGGACAGGACCTATAATTCACCCCTCCACTTT | CASSRDRTYNSPLHF
TRBJ2-5 | NA | TRBV4-1 | NA | TGCGCCAGCAGCCAAGGGGGAGAGGTGACCCAGTACTTC | CASSQGGEVTQYF
TRBJ1-5 | NA | TRBV25-1 | NA | TGTGCCAGCAGTGCCCCCGGGGGAGGGAATCAGCCCCAGCATTTT | CASSAPGGGNQPQHF
TRBJ2-1 | TRBD2 | TRBV20-1 | NA | TGCAGTGCTAGTGAAGGAGCGGGAGGGCGCGATGAGCAGTTCTTC | CSASEGAGGRDEQFF
TRBJ2-5 | NA | TRBV3-1/TRBV3-2 | NA | TGTGCCAGCAGCCAAACCTCCACATTAGAGACCCAGTACTTC | CASSQTSTLETQYF
TRBJ1-1 | TRBD1 | TRBV6-6 | NA | TGTGCCAGCAGTTATGGGCAGGGGGACACTGAAGCTTTCTTT | CASSYGQGDTEAFF
TRBJ2-1 | TRBD1 | TRBV15 | NA | TGTGCCACCAGCAGAGATAATAGGGACAGGGTTTACAATGAGCAGTTCTTC | CATSRDNRDRVYNEQFF
TRBJ1-6 | NA | TRBV23-1 | NA | TGCGCCAGCAGTCAAGTGGGACTGATAAATTCACCCCTCCACTTT | CASSQVGLINSPLHF
TRBJ2-5 | TRBD2 | TRBV6-5 | NA | TGTGCCAGCACCCGGGGGGATCAAGAGACCCAGTACTTC | CASTRGDQETQYF